A single sample gave rise to the 28 T cell receptor beta chains below, sequenced in a study of shared clonotypes between healthy human individuals. Profiled with immunoSEQ multiplex PCR; TCRdb holds only in-frame clones, not every one. This table has around 320,000 clones, over 75% appearing once. Specimen: memory CD8+ T cells sorted from blood. Sample subset: CD45RO+ cells pooled with CCR7-negative TemRA cells. These receptors came from a man aged 18 to 29 in good health.

The chain is built from TRBV11-2 and TRBJ2-7; no reliable D call. V lost 5 bases, J lost 4 bases, and 12 bases lay in between. This CDR3 has 13 amino acids. Germline values: CDR1 SGHAT, CDR2 FQNNGV. The CDR3 sequence: CASSLSPDYEQYF. In DNA form, the CDR3 reads TGTGCCAGCAGCCTCTCTCCCGATTACGAGCAGTACTTC.

V usage is TRBV30 and J usage is TRBJ1-1; D may be TRBD1 (5 bases). The V end was cut by 0 bases, the J end by 4 bases, with 9 bases between. The CDR3 extends over 13 amino acids. CDR1 GTSNPN and CDR2 SVGIG come from the germline V gene (reference sequence). CDR3 loop: CAWSVIRGTEAFF. Here the CDR3 DNA reads TGTGCCTGGAGTGTGATTAGGGGCACTGAAGCTTTCTTT.

The chain links TRBV29-1 to TRBJ2-1; D possibly uses TRBD1 or TRBD2 (5 bases each). Trimming shortened V by 2 bases and J by 10 bases, and 12 bases separated the two germline ends. This CDR3 contains 12 residues. In germline, CDR1 is SQVTM, CDR2 ANQGSEA. The CDR3, as DNA: TGCAGCGTTGAATCGGGGCTAGAAGAGCAGTTCTTC. Translating it yields CSVESGLEEQFF.

Worth noting for this clone: Germline and junction disagree at one end, which may indicate a read error. V usage is TRBV6-4 and J usage is TRBJ2-1, with D possibly matching TRBD2 (6 bases). The CDR3 is 14 amino acids. Germline values: CDR1 MRHNA, CDR2 SNTAGT. The CDR3 reads CASSDRGSYSEQFF. The CDR3, as DNA: TGTGCCAGCAGTGACCGGGGGAGCTACAGTGAGCAGTTCTTC.

The chain links TRBV19 to TRBJ2-4, with 7 bases that match TRBD1. The J segment lost 0 bases and the V segment lost 11 bases, leaving 16 bases of the junction unmatched. Germline loops: CDR1 LNHDA, CDR2 SQIVND (reference sequence). This CDR3 has 17 residues. The chain's CDR3 is CADLASTGQLAKNIQYF. CDR3 nucleotides: TGTGCCGATCTTGCCAGTACGGGACAGTTAGCCAAAAACATTCAGTACTTC.

This sequence joins TRBV9 and TRBJ1-1; 9 nucleotides agree with TRBD1. The CDR3 runs 13 residues. The junction had 4 bases not matched to a gene; V was cut back by 7 bases and J by 3 bases. Germline assignment: CDR1 SGDLS and CDR2 YYNGEE. CDR3 loop: CASGRQGDTEAFF. CDR3 nucleotide sequence: TGTGCCAGCGGGCGACAGGGGGACACTGAAGCTTTCTTT.

The gene calls are TRBV18 and TRBJ1-1; 8 bases map to TRBD1. The CDR3 spans 13 residues. The V and J ends lost 3 bases and 3 bases, in that order; junction bases with no gene match: 0. Germline values: CDR1 KGHSH, CDR2 LQKENI. This CDR3 reads CASSPDRDTEAFF. In DNA, the CDR3 is TGTGCCAGCTCACCGGACAGGGACACTGAAGCTTTCTTT.

The chain links TRBV4-3 to TRBJ2-2; TRBD2 aligns across 8 bases. The CDR3 has 17 amino acids. V dropped 0 bases and J dropped 4; count of bases not matched to a gene: 7. The germline V gene has CDR1 LGHNA and CDR2 YSLEER. The CDR3 bases are TGCGCCAGCAGCCAAGATATTTCGGGAGGGCCCACCGGGGAGCTGTTTTTT. This gives the protein CASSQDISGGPTGELFF.

This rearrangement joins TRBV5-1 to TRBJ2-2; D unclear. CDR1 is SGHRS, CDR2 YFSETQ, per germline. CDR3 length: 16 residues. V lost 0 bases and J lost 1, with 10 bases in between. The CDR3 spells CASSLVETKNTGELFF. CDR3 coding DNA: TGCGCCAGCAGCTTGGTAGAAACTAAGAACACCGGGGAGCTGTTTTTT.

This clone occurred once. The chain has TRBV6-6 and TRBJ1-1, with D unclear. The length of the CDR3 is 12 residues. Germline CDR1 and CDR2: MNHNY and SVGAGI (reference sequence). Trimming took off 10 bases at V and 1 base at J, with 10 bases between the two ends. The CDR3, as DNA: TGTGCCACCCTGGACGGGAACACTGAAGCTTTCTTT. Its protein product is CATLDGNTEAFF.

This clone was counted a few times. The chain links TRBV29-1 to TRBJ1-2; perhaps TRBD1 as D (6 bases). The germline V gene encodes CDR1 SQVTM and CDR2 ANQGSEA. V dropped 7 bases and J dropped 4 bases, with 10 bases sitting between them. This CDR3 comprises 11 residues. The chain's CDR3 is CSDGQIYGYTF. CDR3 sequence (DNA): TGCAGCGACGGACAGATCTATGGCTACACCTTC.

This chain joins TRBV14 and TRBJ1-2, with TRBD1 matching over 10 bases. V shed 6 bases and J 5 bases; nucleotides not matched to a gene: 3. Germline V lookup: CDR1 SGHDN, CDR2 FVKESK. The CDR3 contains 13 residues. The CDR3 DNA follows: TGTGCCAGCAGTGCGGGACAGGGGTATGGCTACACCTTC. Translated, it gives CASSAGQGYGYTF. The variable domain in full, completed from reference TRBV14 and TRBJ1-2, reads EAGVTQFPSHSVIEKGQTVTLRCDPISGHDNLYWYRRVMGKEIKFLLHFVKESKQDESGMPNNRFLAERTGGTYSTLKVQPAELEDSGVYFCASSAGQGYGYTFGSGTRLTVV.

The chain is built from TRBV30 and TRBJ1-2; unclear D gene. The CDR3 runs 11 residues. V was shortened by 3 bases and J by 7 bases, with 9 bases between the two germline ends. The germline V gene has CDR1 GTSNPN and CDR2 SVGIG (reference sequence). Here the CDR3 DNA reads TGTGCCTGGAGCCAGGAATTTGGCTACACCTTC. This gives the protein CAWSQEFGYTF. Variable domain in full (rest from reference TRBV30 and TRBJ1-2): SQTIHQWPATLVQPVGSPLSLECTVEGTSNPNLYWYRQAAGRGLQLLFYSVGIGQISSEVPQNLSASRPQDRQFILSSKKLLLSDSGFYLCAWSQEFGYTFGSGTRLTVV.

The chain combines TRBV29-1 with TRBJ1-2, with D perhaps TRBD1 (6 bases). Germline CDR1 SQVTM, CDR2 ANQGSEA. CDR3 length: 13 residues. The V gene lost 3 bases and the J gene lost 4 bases, with 12 bases spanning the gap. The CDR3 loop is CSVEPGEGYGYTF. The CDR3 region has the DNA TGCAGCGTTGAGCCAGGGGAAGGCTATGGCTACACCTTC.

Comment on this clone: The same CDR3 also results from other DNA sequences found in this sample. The chain joins TRBV4-1 to TRBJ1-5, with D unclear. Trimming took off 0 bases at V and 6 bases at J, with 6 bases between the two ends. Germline V CDR1 and CDR2: MGHRA, YSYEKL. The CDR3 sequence is 13 residues long. CDR3 nucleotides: TGCGCCAGCAGCCAAGACCGGGGTCAGCCCCAGCATTTT. It translates to CASSQDRGQPQHF.

A word on this clone: The same CDR3 can be traced to other DNA sequences in this sample. The chain joins TRBV9 to TRBJ2-7; D not resolved. The V gene's germline CDR1 is SGDLS and CDR2 YYNGEE. V shed 0 bases and J shed 3 bases, with 10 bases lying between them. The CDR3 is made up of 14 amino acids. In DNA form, the CDR3 reads TGTGCCAGCAGCGTAGGTGGCGAGGACTACGAGCAGTACTTC. This encodes CASSVGGEDYEQYF.

This clone was counted a single time. V and J are TRBV10-1 and TRBJ2-3; a possible D gene is TRBD2 (6 bases). The CDR3 contains 14 residues. The germline V gene has CDR1 WNHNN and CDR2 SYGVQD (reference sequence). Trimming shortened V by 6 bases and J by 2 bases, and 12 bases separated the two germline ends. CDR3: CASSPGTFTDTQYF. The CDR3, as DNA: TGCGCCAGCAGCCCCGGGACTTTCACAGATACGCAGTATTTT.

The V call is TRBV29-1, the J call TRBJ1-5; perhaps TRBD1 as D (5 bases). V was shortened by 5 bases and J by 4 bases, with 12 bases between the two germline ends. Looked up from germline, CDR1 is SQVTM and CDR2 is ANQGSEA. The CDR3 consists of 13 residues. The CDR3 reads CSVQEGKNQPQHF. For the CDR3, the DNA is TGCAGCGTTCAGGAGGGGAAAAATCAGCCCCAGCATTTT.

The V and J genes are TRBV9 and TRBJ2-7; 7 bases align to TRBD2. Germline V gives CDR1 SGDLS, CDR2 YYNGEE. V lost 0 bases to trimming and J lost 4 bases; unmatched junction nucleotides: 4. CDR3 size: 14 residues. CDR3 coding DNA: TGTGCCAGCAGCGTAGCGGGAGGTGGGTACGAGCAGTACTTC. As protein: CASSVAGGGYEQYF.

V and J are TRBV30 and TRBJ2-2; D gene unclear. Germline V gene lookup returns CDR1 GTSNPN and CDR2 SVGIG (reference sequence). The CDR3 contains 13 residues. Trimming removed 2 bases from V and 7 bases from J, with 11 bases in between. In DNA form, the CDR3 reads TGTGCCTGGAGTCCTGGGGAAGGCGGGGAGCTGTTTTTT. Translated: CAWSPGEGGELFF. The whole variable domain, remainder taken from reference TRBV30 and TRBJ2-2, is SQTIHQWPATLVQPVGSPLSLECTVEGTSNPNLYWYRQAAGRGLQLLFYSVGIGQISSEVPQNLSASRPQDRQFILSSKKLLLSDSGFYLCAWSPGEGGELFFGEGSRLTVL.

The chain joins TRBV5-1 to TRBJ1-1; no clear D. CDR3 length: 14 amino acids. V shed 7 bases and J shed 4 bases, with 17 bases lying between them. From germline, CDR1 is SGHRS and CDR2 YFSETQ. The CDR3 nucleotides are TGCGCCAGCTCCTTCAACTACCTGGGCACTGAAGCTTTCTTT. As protein: CASSFNYLGTEAFF. The complete variable domain, with remaining parts taken from reference TRBV5-1 and TRBJ1-1, reads KAGVTQTPRYLIKTRGQQVTLSCSPISGHRSVSWYQQTPGQGLQFLFEYFSETQRNKGNFPGRFSGRQFSNSRSEMNVSTLELGDSALYLCASSFNYLGTEAFFGQGTRLTVV.

The chain recombines TRBV10-3 with TRBJ1-1, with TRBD1 as a possible D gene (6 bases). Trimming took 4 bases from V and 1 from J, leaving 10 bases between them. Looked up from germline, CDR1 is ENHRY and CDR2 is SYGVKD. The CDR3 is 14 amino acids. The CDR3 nucleotides are TGTGCCATCAGTGTGGACAGCAAGAACACTGAAGCTTTCTTT. Translation gives CAISVDSKNTEAFF.

The rearrangement uses TRBV28 and TRBJ1-1, with D unresolved. Trimming took off 9 bases at V and 0 bases at J, with 11 bases between the two ends. Per germline, CDR1 MDHEN and CDR2 SYDVKM. The CDR3 is 13 amino acids. In DNA form, the CDR3 reads TGTGCCAGTAGGCCGGGCGTGAACACTGAAGCTTTCTTT. This gives the protein CASRPGVNTEAFF.

The rearrangement joins TRBV4-3 to TRBJ2-2; TRBD1 aligns across 8 bases. V was clipped by 0 bases and J by 4 bases; unmatched bases: 10. The CDR3 totals 18 residues. From germline, CDR1 is LGHNA and CDR2 YSLEER. The CDR3 DNA reads TGCGCCAGCAGCCAAGATGATATTGGACAGGGAGTCACCGGGGAGCTGTTTTTT. Translating gives CASSQDDIGQGVTGELFF.

This clone was detected once. The chain recombines TRBV7-2 with TRBJ2-7; 11 nucleotides line up with TRBD2. CDR1 is SGHTA, CDR2 FQGNSA, per germline. This CDR3 region has 14 residues. V gave up 7 bases and J gave up 0 bases; unmatched junction bases: 2. Written as DNA, the CDR3 is TGTGCCAGCAACCTAGCGGGAGGCTCCTACGAGCAGTACTTC. It codes for CASNLAGGSYEQYF.

The chain combines TRBV27 with TRBJ2-7; D is uncertain. The CDR3 length is 13 residues. The germline CDR1 and CDR2 sequences are MNHEY and SMNVEV (reference sequence). Trimming removed 3 bases at V and 2 bases at J, with 8 bases between. CDR3 nucleotide sequence: TGTGCCAGCAGTTTCAAGGAGCCCTACGAGCAGTACTTC. It codes for CASSFKEPYEQYF.

This chain uses TRBV29-1 with TRBJ2-7, with 7 bases fitting TRBD2. The germline V gene has CDR1 SQVTM and CDR2 ANQGSEA. The CDR3 has 13 residues. The CDR3 nucleotides read TGCGGGTGCGCGGGAGTGGGCTCCTACGAGCAGTACTTC. Its translation is CGCAGVGSYEQYF.

The chain recombines TRBV18 with TRBJ1-5, with a tentative D call TRBD1 (5 bases). V lost 4 bases to trimming and J lost 6 bases, with 10 bases between them. The germline CDR1 and CDR2 sequences are KGHSH and LQKENI. This CDR3 spans 13 amino acids. The CDR3 DNA sequence: TGTGCCAGCTCACAGGGGTTCACTCAGCCCCAGCATTTT. As protein: CASSQGFTQPQHF.